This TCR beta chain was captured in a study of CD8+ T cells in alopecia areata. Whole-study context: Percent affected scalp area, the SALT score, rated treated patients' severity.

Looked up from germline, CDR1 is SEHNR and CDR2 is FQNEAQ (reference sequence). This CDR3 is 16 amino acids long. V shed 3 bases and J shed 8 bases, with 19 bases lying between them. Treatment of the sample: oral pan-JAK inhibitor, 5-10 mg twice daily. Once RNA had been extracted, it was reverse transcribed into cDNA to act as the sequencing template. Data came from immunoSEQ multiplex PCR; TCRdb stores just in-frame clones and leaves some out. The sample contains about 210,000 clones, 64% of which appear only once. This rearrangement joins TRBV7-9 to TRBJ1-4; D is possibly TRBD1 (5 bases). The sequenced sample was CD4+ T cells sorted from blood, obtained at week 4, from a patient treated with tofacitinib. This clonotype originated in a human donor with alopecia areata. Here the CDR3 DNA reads TGTGCCAGCAGCTTGGGGGTGGGGATCCCGACGGAAAAACTGTTTTTT. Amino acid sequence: CASSLGVGIPTEKLFF.